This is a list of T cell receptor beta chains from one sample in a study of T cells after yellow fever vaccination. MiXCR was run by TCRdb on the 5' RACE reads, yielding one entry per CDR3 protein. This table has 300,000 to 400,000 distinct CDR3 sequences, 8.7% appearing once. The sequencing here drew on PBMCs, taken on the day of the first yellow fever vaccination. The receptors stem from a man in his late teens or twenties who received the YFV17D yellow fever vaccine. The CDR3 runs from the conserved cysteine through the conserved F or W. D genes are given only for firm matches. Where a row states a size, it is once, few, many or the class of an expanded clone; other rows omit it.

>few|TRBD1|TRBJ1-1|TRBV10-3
CAITGTGDTEAFF
TGTGCCATCACCGGGACAGGGGACACTGAAGCTTTCTTT
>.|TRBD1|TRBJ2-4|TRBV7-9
CASSFRQGENIQYF
TGTGCCAGCAGCTTTAGACAGGGGGAAAACATTCAGTACTTC
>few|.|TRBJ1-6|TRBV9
CASSPDGTKAYNSPLHF
TGTGCCAGCAGCCCCGACGGCACGAAGGCCTATAATTCACCCCTCCACTTT
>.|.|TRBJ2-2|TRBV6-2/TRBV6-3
CASTPGGLPGELFF
TGTGCCAGCACTCCCGGGGGCCTCCCCGGGGAGCTGTTTTTT
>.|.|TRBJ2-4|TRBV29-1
CSAWQGPFGDIQYF
TGCAGCGCCTGGCAGGGGCCCTTCGGGGACATTCAGTACTTC
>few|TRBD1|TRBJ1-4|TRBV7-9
CASSPRRGQALEKLFF
TGTGCCAGCAGTCCCCGGCGTGGACAGGCCCTTGAAAAACTGTTTTTT
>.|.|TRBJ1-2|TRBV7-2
CASSEGGDYGYTF
TGTGCCAGCAGCGAAGGCGGGGACTATGGCTACACCTTC
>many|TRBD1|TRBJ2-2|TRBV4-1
CASSQPPGGPNTGELFF
TGCGCCAGCAGCCAGCCTCCAGGGGGTCCGAACACCGGGGAGCTGTTTTTT
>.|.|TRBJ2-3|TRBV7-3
CASSPRTTSTDTQYF
TGTGCCAGCAGCCCCCGGACGACTAGCACAGATACGCAGTATTTT
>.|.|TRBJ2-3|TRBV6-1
CASSAPSDADTHYF
TGTGCCAGCAGCGCCCCTAGCGACGCAGATACGCACTATTTT
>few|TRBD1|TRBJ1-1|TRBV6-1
CASSERTGGAFF
TGTGCCAGCAGTGAGAGGACAGGGGGAGCTTTCTTT